Below, 8 T cell receptor beta chains from the same sample are listed, as sequenced in a study of cytomegalovirus exposure and HLA in healthy donors. The PCR ran on 60 Vbeta and 13 Jbeta primers. Method: immunoSEQ multiplex PCR; TCRdb's copy keeps in-frame clones and lacks some. The sample includes about 120,000 clones, 75% of them seen just once. Sequenced: PBMCs. The receptors shown here come from a woman aged 45-65 years in good health and CMV-seronegative.

This clone occurred once. The V call is TRBV6-1, the J call TRBJ2-7; 7 bases are a match to TRBD2. The CDR3 extends over 14 amino acids. The ends lost 5 bases at V and 5 bases at J; junction bases unmatched: 9. Germline assignment: CDR1 MNHNS and CDR2 SASEGT. CDR3 protein: CASSPGLVSNEQYF. In DNA, the CDR3 is TGTGCCAGCAGTCCCGGACTAGTATCCAACGAGCAGTACTTC.

This clone was seen at least ten times. The chain joins TRBV4-1 to TRBJ1-5; D remains unclear. V was shortened by 0 bases and J by 0 bases, with 12 bases between the two germline ends. The V gene's germline CDR1 is MGHRA and CDR2 YSYEKL. The CDR3 covers 17 residues. The CDR3 DNA is TGCGCCAGCAGCCAAGATCCCGCAGGCGATAGCAATCAGCCCCAGCATTTT. Amino acid sequence: CASSQDPAGDSNQPQHF.

This clone has just a few counts. This chain joins TRBV18 and TRBJ1-4, with 7 bases aligning to TRBD1. CDR1 and CDR2 (germline): KGHSH, LQKENI. J gave up 3 bases and V 6 bases, and 10 bases lay outside the gene matches. CDR3 length equals 16 residues. CDR3 nucleotide sequence: TGTGCCAGCTCCCACGACAGGGACGCAGCTAATGAAAAACTGTTTTTT. It specifies CASSHDRDAANEKLFF.

This chain links TRBV7-2 with TRBJ2-1; TRBD2 agrees at 9 bases. The germline V gene encodes CDR1 SGHTA and CDR2 FQGNSA. The CDR3 spans 15 residues. J lost 10 bases, V lost 2 bases, and 9 bases had no gene match. CDR3 nucleotides: TGTGCCAGCAGCTTAAAACTAGCGGGTGTTGTCGAGCAGTTCTTC. Residues: CASSLKLAGVVEQFF.

This rearrangement joins TRBV27 to TRBJ2-7; 11 bases agree with TRBD2. The V gene's germline CDR1 is MNHEY and CDR2 SMNVEV (reference sequence). This CDR3 is built from 18 residues. After removal of 3 bases from V and 3 bases from J, the junction contained 13 bases not matched to a gene. The CDR3 DNA reads as TGTGCCAGCAGTTTCTCCGGGGCTAGCGGGAGGCAACTCTACGAGCAGTACTTC. It encodes CASSFSGASGRQLYEQYF.

This clone has only a few counts. The V call is TRBV7-8, the J call TRBJ2-2, with 10 bases fitting TRBD2. Germline V gives CDR1 SGHVS, CDR2 FQNEAQ. This CDR3 region has 15 residues. V lost 3 bases, J lost 6 bases, and 4 bases stayed unmatched. The CDR3 loop reads CASSFRTSGPGELFF. CDR3 nucleotide sequence: TGTGCCAGCAGCTTCCGGACTAGCGGCCCCGGGGAGCTGTTTTTT.

The chain joins TRBV4-2 to TRBJ1-1, with D possibly TRBD1 on 6 matching bases. V dropped 1 base and J dropped 0 bases, with 18 bases sitting between them. This CDR3 has 18 amino acids. CDR1 LGHNA and CDR2 YNFKEQ come from the germline V gene. Here the CDR3 reads CASSQVIGGQSMNTEAFF. Here the CDR3 DNA reads TGTGCCAGCAGCCAAGTCATAGGTGGACAGTCGATGAACACTGAAGCTTTCTTT.

This clone has only a few counts. V gene TRBV25-1 combines with J gene TRBJ1-4; tentative D call: TRBD1 (6 bases). This CDR3 comprises 14 residues. The ends were cut back, 3 bases at V and 7 bases at J, with 12 bases in the middle. Per the germline V gene, CDR1 is MGHDK and CDR2 is SYGVNS. The CDR3 here is CASSDGGSGEKLFF. The CDR3 nucleotides read TGTGCCAGCAGTGATGGGGGCTCGGGTGAAAAACTGTTTTTT.